This record covers a single TCR beta chain. What it recognizes is unknown. It may be a read error: a sequence one base away is much more abundant. Germline lookup yields CDR1 MGHDK and CDR2 SYGVNS. This CDR3 contains 13 residues. Trimming took off 3 bases at V and 1 base at J, with 3 bases between the two ends. The entry originates in a study of T cell responses to AZD1222 COVID-19 vaccine. Whole-study results and caveats: Baseline seropositivity characterized only six AZD1222 recipients.

Libraries were prepared by immunoSEQ multiplex PCR; TCRdb keeps only in-frame clonotypes and omits some of them. This sample yields around 120,000 clones, of which 85% to 95% are seen a single time; just under 3% belongs to the top ten. This receptor was identified in an adult in good health. V is TRBV25-1 and J is TRBJ2-2; D is unclear. Sequenced material: peripheral blood, taken on day 0 of AZD1222 vaccination. This CDR3 is CASSEGNTGELFF. The CDR3 nucleotides are TGTGCCAGCAGTGAGGGGAACACCGGGGAGCTGTTTTTT.